One and the same sample provided the 8 T cell receptor beta chains below, sequenced in a study of cytomegalovirus exposure and HLA in healthy donors. The PCR made use of 60 Vbeta and 13 Jbeta primers. Repertoires were generated with immunoSEQ multiplex PCR, while TCRdb's copy carries only in-frame clones and drops some. Of 150,000 or so clones in the sample, approximately 80% are singletons; the top ten hold about 0.8%. The sample taken for sequencing was PBMCs. The receptors come from a woman aged 18-35 years in good health and CMV-seronegative.

V gene TRBV6-6 combines with J gene TRBJ2-5, with 8 bases identical to TRBD1. Germline assignment: CDR1 MNHNY and CDR2 SVGAGI (reference sequence). There are 14 residues in the CDR3. Losses at the gene ends were 5 bases for V and 7 bases for J; bases not matched to a gene: 9. The DNA of the CDR3 is TGTGCCAGCAGTACCAACAGGGGGTCGGGGACCCAGTACTTC. Protein product: CASSTNRGSGTQYF.

The V gene is TRBV28, the J gene TRBJ2-1, with 8 nucleotides matching TRBD2. The germline V gene has CDR1 MDHEN and CDR2 SYDVKM. The V and J ends lost 8 bases and 0 bases, in that order; junction bases with no gene match: 12. This CDR3 has 17 amino acids. DNA for the CDR3: TGTGCCAGCGACCCGGGACTAGGCCGATTCTCCTACAATGAGCAGTTCTTC. This encodes CASDPGLGRFSYNEQFF.

This clone was seen once. This chain links TRBV5-4 with TRBJ2-7; TRBD1 agrees at 7 bases. CDR1 SGHNT and CDR2 YYREEE come from the germline V gene (reference sequence). The V gene end was trimmed by 0 bases and the J gene end by 2 bases; junction bases not matched to a gene: 5. The CDR3 has 15 residues. The CDR3 loop reads CASSLGGTGAYEQYF. CDR3 coding DNA: TGTGCCAGCAGCTTGGGCGGTACAGGGGCCTACGAGCAGTACTTC. The full variable domain, with the rest looked up from reference TRBV5-4 and TRBJ2-7, is ETGVTQSPTHLIKTRGQQVTLRCSSQSGHNTVSWYQQALGQGPQFIFQYYREEENGRGNFPPRFSGLQFPNYSSELNVNALELDDSALYLCASSLGGTGAYEQYFGPGTRLTVT.

V usage is TRBV4-1 and J usage is TRBJ2-7, with a tentative D call TRBD1 (6 bases). The CDR3 extends over 17 amino acids. The V gene lost 0 bases and the J gene lost 6 bases, with 21 bases spanning the gap. Germline-derived CDR1 and CDR2 are MGHRA and YSYEKL. DNA of the CDR3: TGCGCCAGCAGCCAAGATCCCCAGGGGCAGGGGAAGGGCGAGCAGTACTTC. Translation gives CASSQDPQGQGKGEQYF.

The chain carries TRBV30 and TRBJ2-5; a possible D gene is TRBD2 (5 bases). Germline assignment: CDR1 GTSNPN and CDR2 SVGIG (reference sequence). The CDR3 has 16 residues. V dropped 4 bases and J dropped 5 bases, with 23 bases sitting between them. CDR3 nucleotides: TGTGCCTGGACTCCCCGGGAAGGGATCCCCCAGGAGACCCAGTACTTC. It specifies CAWTPREGIPQETQYF.

The rearrangement uses TRBV30 and TRBJ2-3; D is possibly TRBD1 (5 bases). V was cut by 0 bases and J by 5 bases, with 15 bases left in between. The CDR3 extends over 15 amino acids. From germline, CDR1 is GTSNPN and CDR2 SVGIG (reference sequence). The CDR3 here is CAWSVGVAGLDTQYF. The DNA of the CDR3 is TGTGCCTGGAGTGTAGGGGTAGCAGGCCTAGATACGCAGTATTTT.

J is TRBJ2-2 and V is TRBV5-1; 7 positions match TRBD2. J gave up 5 bases and V 4 bases, and 8 bases lay outside the gene matches. Germline V gene data show CDR1 as SGHRS and CDR2 as YFSETQ. The CDR3 length is 15 residues. The CDR3 sequence is CASSLGLGWTGELFF. CDR3 nucleotide sequence: TGCGCCAGCAGCCTCGGACTAGGTTGGACCGGGGAGCTGTTTTTT. Full variable domain (rest looked up from reference TRBV5-1 and TRBJ2-2): KAGVTQTPRYLIKTRGQQVTLSCSPISGHRSVSWYQQTPGQGLQFLFEYFSETQRNKGNFPGRFSGRQFSNSRSEMNVSTLELGDSALYLCASSLGLGWTGELFFGEGSRLTVL.

This CDR3 is CASSLVRDKSGNTIYF. The CDR3 nucleotides are TGTGCCAGCAGCTTAGTCCGGGACAAGTCTGGAAACACCATATATTTT. This chain connects TRBV11-3 to TRBJ1-3, with D maybe TRBD1 (6 bases). Germline V CDR1 and CDR2: SGHNT, YENEEA. The length of the CDR3 is 16 residues. Trimming shortened V by 1 base and J by 1 base, and 11 bases separated the two germline ends. The full variable domain, completed using reference TRBV11-3 and TRBJ1-3, is EAGVVQSPRYKIIEKKQPVAFWCNPISGHNTLYWYLQNLGQGPELLIRYENEEAVDDSQLPKDRFSAERLKGVDSTLKIQPAELGDSAVYLCASSLVRDKSGNTIYFGEGSWLTVV.